This entry features one TCR beta chain sequence. Its target is unknown. The repertoire was sequenced with immunoSEQ multiplex PCR; TCRdb's copy has only in-frame clones and lacks some. Of more than 95,000 clones listed, about 81% are singletons. The sample is drawn from a study of T cell responses to AZD1222 COVID-19 vaccine. Germline V gene sequence: CDR1 MNHEY, CDR2 SVGEGT. The CDR3 extends over 16 amino acids. Deletions cut 1 base from V and 4 bases from J, with 14 bases between. Study outcomes and limitations: It should be noted that donors were predominantly white British and more often female, and clonal diversity was possibly underestimated. Repertoires were sampled only after the peak T cell response. Rises in breadth and depth of Spike-specific TCRs came after two AZD1222 doses. Baseline seropositivity occurred in only a handful of AZD1222 recipients.

The sequencing here drew on peripheral blood, taken on day 0 of AZD1222 vaccination. The V call is TRBV6-2 or TRBV6-3, the J call TRBJ1-3; D call uncertain. The sequence was obtained from an adult in good health. The CDR3 nucleotides read TGTGCCAGCAGTTACTATCGGAATACGAAGGGAAACACCATATATTTT. Translated: CASSYYRNTKGNTIYF.